This is a list of T cell receptor beta chains from one sample in a study of CXCR3-negative and CXCR3-positive naive CD8 T cells. TCRdb re-called the 5' RACE reads and catalogs CDR3 proteins one per entry, DNA excluded. The listing records tens of thousands of distinct CDR3 sequences. Sequenced material: naive CXCR3+ CD8+ T cells from blood. Receptors originate from a human donor in good health. Some clones in this sample may be carry-over from other donors' samples. Each CDR3 is given with its conserved first and last residue. The order of the fields is J gene, V gene, clone size, CDR3 protein. The size of a clone is reported for some rows only, either as once, few or many, or as a class for expanded clones.

j_call: TRBJ1-1
v_call: TRBV5-4
clone_size: .
cdr3_aa: CASSLDPSPGSEAFF

j_call: TRBJ2-3
v_call: TRBV9
clone_size: .
cdr3_aa: CASSVEAWSITDTQYF

j_call: TRBJ2-1
v_call: TRBV7-2
clone_size: .
cdr3_aa: CASSFAGTNNEQFF

j_call: TRBJ1-5
v_call: TRBV12-3/TRBV12-4
clone_size: .
cdr3_aa: CASSLTRNQPQHF

j_call: TRBJ2-6
v_call: TRBV10-3
clone_size: medium-sized
cdr3_aa: CAISEIEVRGSGANVLTF

j_call: TRBJ2-5
v_call: TRBV29-1
clone_size: .
cdr3_aa: CSSDRLAGGQETQYF

j_call: TRBJ2-7
v_call: TRBV7-9
clone_size: .
cdr3_aa: CASRPTGGYEQYF

j_call: TRBJ2-2
v_call: TRBV6-5
clone_size: .
cdr3_aa: CASSWSSGNTGELFF

j_call: TRBJ2-5
v_call: TRBV4-1
clone_size: .
cdr3_aa: CASSQGEWETQYF

j_call: TRBJ2-1
v_call: TRBV29-1
clone_size: .
cdr3_aa: CSVYGSGGPPYNEQFF

j_call: TRBJ1-1
v_call: TRBV7-9
clone_size: .
cdr3_aa: CASSFQGRGGTEAFF

j_call: TRBJ2-1
v_call: TRBV7-9
clone_size: .
cdr3_aa: CASNLGAPWDNEQFF

j_call: TRBJ2-1
v_call: TRBV5-4
clone_size: .
cdr3_aa: CASTPGPGYNEQFF

j_call: TRBJ1-1
v_call: TRBV28
clone_size: .
cdr3_aa: CASSWGSQSDTEAFF

j_call: TRBJ1-2
v_call: TRBV29-1
clone_size: .
cdr3_aa: CSVDRTVLLNGYTF

j_call: TRBJ1-2
v_call: TRBV6-2/TRBV6-3
clone_size: .
cdr3_aa: CASSYSGGANYGYTF

j_call: TRBJ2-1
v_call: TRBV2
clone_size: .
cdr3_aa: CASSEVVAGEGNEQFF

j_call: TRBJ2-1
v_call: TRBV12-3/TRBV12-4
clone_size: .
cdr3_aa: CASGGIPGNEQFF

j_call: TRBJ2-2
v_call: TRBV5-1
clone_size: .
cdr3_aa: CASTAANTGELFF

j_call: TRBJ1-1
v_call: TRBV11-2
clone_size: .
cdr3_aa: CASSYDGTEAFF